The rows below give T cell receptor beta chains drawn from one sample of a study of radiotherapy plus CTLA-4 blockade in lung cancer. Assay: immunoSEQ multiplex PCR; the TCRdb copy retains only in-frame clones and omits some. The sample gives tens of thousands of clones, about three quarters of which show up once; roughly 4% is in the top ten. The specimen comprised peripheral blood, sampled from a patient treated with radiotherapy plus ipilimumab. These receptors all stem from a human donor with non-small cell lung cancer who had stable disease on radiotherapy plus ipilimumab. CDR3s include the opening cysteine and the closing phenylalanine or tryptophan.

J gene | V gene | CDR3 protein
TRBJ2-7 | TRBV15 | CATSRPPYEQYF
TRBJ2-7 | TRBV19 | CASSSAGTGSYEQYF
TRBJ2-3 | TRBV13 | CASSLVQTGGSTDTQYF
TRBJ2-2 | TRBV9 | CASSVAPGPGELFF
TRBJ2-7 | TRBV5-1 | CASSLTSSLSYEQYF
TRBJ1-5 | TRBV15 | CATSRGQGAAYSNQPQHF
TRBJ2-1 | TRBV19 | CASSRIAGGFSNEQFF
TRBJ1-3 | TRBV4-3 | CASSQVRQGNTIYF
TRBJ2-2 | TRBV5-4 | CASSLDLVTNTGELFF
TRBJ2-7 | TRBV7-2 | CASSLGASGEQYF
TRBJ1-1 | TRBV5-1 | CASSSGTGVLNTEAFF
TRBJ2-7 | TRBV28 | CASSPPSGNSYEQYF
TRBJ2-3 | TRBV25-1 | CASSAPSTDTQYF
TRBJ2-1 | TRBV28 | CASSSYDEQFF
TRBJ1-5 | TRBV2 | CASRPGQGVSNQPQHF
TRBJ1-3 | TRBV5-1 | CASSSRTDSGNTIYF
TRBJ2-6 | TRBV7-2 | CASSSDRSGANVLTF
TRBJ1-2 | TRBV29-1 | CSVADPGHIYGYTF
TRBJ1-2 | TRBV7-9 | CASSLSGTGSYGYTF
TRBJ1-1 | TRBV2 | CASIPGQGRMNTEAFF
TRBJ2-1 | TRBV4-1 | CASSQDRAGIPYNEQFF
TRBJ1-6 | TRBV18 | CASSPGTGNNSPLHF
TRBJ2-3 | TRBV19 | CASTASGITDTQYF
TRBJ2-2 | TRBV5-1 | CASSWDDTNTGELFF
TRBJ2-4 | TRBV10-1 | CASSEMGVGGKNIQYF
TRBJ2-1 | TRBV4-1 | CASSQRIGLASTGEQFF
TRBJ1-1 | TRBV28 | CASRTSGDYTEAFF
TRBJ2-1 | TRBV7-2 | CASSPGLAGGPGFF
TRBJ2-5 | TRBV4-1 | CASSQARASGTYFLETQYF
TRBJ2-5 | TRBV19 | CASRGSGTGAQETQYF
TRBJ1-1 | TRBV4-1 | CASSRARGGDMNTEAFF
TRBJ2-7 | TRBV28 | CASSLTGTGLSYEQYF
TRBJ1-2 | TRBV6-1 | CASSEGDLNTYGYTF
TRBJ2-1 | TRBV28 | CASRSTGTGVNEQFF
TRBJ2-7 | TRBV19 | CASSIATQNGEQYF
TRBJ2-1 | TRBV19 | CASSYGGVNEQFF
TRBJ2-2 | TRBV9 | CASSVGVTRQSRTGELFF
TRBJ1-1 | TRBV5-1 | CASSLGGGMNTEAFF
TRBJ2-2 | TRBV2 | CASSDLLAVGTGELFF
TRBJ1-2 | TRBV7-9 | CASSLATGTVSAGYTF